These 28 T cell receptor beta chains were sequenced from one sample in a study of blood T cell repertoires in COVID-19. Generated by immunoSEQ multiplex PCR, the TCRdb table keeps only in-frame clones and is missing some. In the table there are 40,000 to 45,000 clones, approximately 92% of which are singletons. The sample comprised peripheral blood. The receptor set was obtained from a man between 45 and 60 years old with COVID-19, enrolled during active disease.

The CDR3 nucleotides are TGCAGTGCTAGTCCCGGGGGCTATGGCTACACCTTC. Encoded protein: CSASPGGYGYTF. J is TRBJ1-2 and V is TRBV20-1, with D possibly TRBD1 on 5 matching bases. CDR3 length equals 12 residues. CDR1 is DFQATT, CDR2 SNEGSKA, per germline (reference sequence). V lost 3 bases to trimming and J lost 4 bases, with 9 bases between them.

This clone was seen a handful of times. The genes are TRBV2 and TRBJ2-2; 9 nucleotides line up with TRBD2. V gave up 6 bases and J gave up 4 bases; unmatched junction bases: 6. Germline V gene sequence: CDR1 SNHLY, CDR2 FYNNEI. The CDR3 loop spans 15 amino acids. As DNA, the CDR3 is TGTGCCAGCAGCGTAGCGGGAGTGACCACCGGGGAGCTGTTTTTT. Encoded protein: CASSVAGVTTGELFF.

The chain carries TRBV15 and TRBJ2-1; 8 bases fit TRBD2. The V gene's germline CDR1 is LNHNV and CDR2 YYDKDF (reference sequence). After removal of 0 bases from V and 4 bases from J, the junction contained 8 bases not matched to a gene. CDR3 length: 17 amino acids. CDR3 residues: CATSRDRGSGKYNEQFF. In DNA form, the CDR3 reads TGTGCCACCAGCAGAGATCGTGGTAGCGGGAAGTACAATGAGCAGTTCTTC.

The genes are TRBV7-9 and TRBJ2-1; the D is unclear. The germline gives CDR1 SEHNR, CDR2 FQNEAQ (reference sequence). CDR3 length: 12 residues. Trimming took off 5 bases at V and 7 bases at J, with 9 bases between the two ends. The CDR3, as DNA: TGTGCCAGCAGCCCCGGGTGGAATGAGCAGTTCTTC. This codes for CASSPGWNEQFF.

The J gene is TRBJ2-5, the V gene TRBV24-1, with 7 bases lining up with TRBD1. Trimming cost V 4 bases and J 5 bases; bases outside gene matches: 9. The germline gives CDR1 KGHDR, CDR2 SFDVKD. CDR3 length equals 15 residues. The CDR3 DNA reads as TGTGCCACCAGTGACCCCGGACAGGCCCCGGAGACCCAGTACTTC. Residues: CATSDPGQAPETQYF.

The genes are TRBV20-1 and TRBJ2-4, with D perhaps matching TRBD2 (6 bases). Looked up from germline, CDR1 is DFQATT and CDR2 is SNEGSKA (reference sequence). Deletions cut 7 bases from V and 7 bases from J, with 11 bases between. This CDR3 has 11 amino acids. This CDR3 is CSGSGGNIQYF. CDR3 in DNA: TGCAGTGGTAGCGGAGGGAACATTCAGTACTTC.

The chain recombines TRBV15 with TRBJ1-1; D possibly corresponds to TRBD1 (6 bases). Trimming pared 5 bases from V and 3 bases from J, leaving 19 bases between. The V gene's germline CDR1 is LNHNV and CDR2 YYDKDF (reference sequence). The CDR3 is 16 amino acids. This chain's CDR3 is CATSSLQGRGDTEAFF. CDR3 nucleotide sequence: TGTGCCACCAGCTCCTTACAGGGTCGAGGGGACACTGAAGCTTTCTTT.

J is TRBJ2-5 and V is TRBV9; 7 nucleotides align to TRBD2. After removal of 4 bases from V and 4 bases from J, the junction contained 10 bases not matched to a gene. The germline gives CDR1 SGDLS, CDR2 YYNGEE. This CDR3 has 15 amino acids. In DNA, the CDR3 is TGTGCCAGCAGCTCAAGACTAGCCACGGGAGAGACCCAGTACTTC. Its translation: CASSSRLATGETQYF.

This clone is medium-sized by share. CDR3 nucleotide sequence: TGTGCCAGCAGCACAGATTCTCAGCCCCAGCATTTT. This translates into CASSTDSQPQHF. The chain recombines TRBV6-6 with TRBJ1-5; D is uncertain. Trimming removed 6 bases at V and 6 bases at J, with 9 bases between. CDR1 and CDR2 (germline): MNHNY, SVGAGI (reference sequence). The CDR3 is made up of 12 amino acids.

The rearrangement joins TRBV6-1 to TRBJ1-5; 8 bases are shared with TRBD1. The germline V gene has CDR1 MNHNS and CDR2 SASEGT. The length of the CDR3 is 18 residues. J lost 3 bases, V lost 0 bases, and 10 bases had no gene match. The CDR3 bases are TGTGCCAGCAGTGAAGCAGTGGACAGGGTATTTGTCAATCAGCCCCAGCATTTT. This sequence encodes CASSEAVDRVFVNQPQHF.

The rearrangement links TRBV9 to TRBJ1-3; no definite D call. This CDR3 contains 14 residues. Germline values: CDR1 SGDLS, CDR2 YYNGEE. Trimming left V 0 bases short and J 0 bases short, with 4 bases between. The CDR3 spells CASSVGSSGNTIYF. CDR3 coding DNA: TGTGCCAGCAGCGTAGGTAGCTCTGGAAACACCATATATTTT.

V and J are TRBV4-1 and TRBJ2-3, with 10 bases identical to TRBD2. The CDR3 runs to 13 residues. CDR1 MGHRA and CDR2 YSYEKL come from the germline V gene. With 4 bases clipped from V and 6 bases from J, the junction kept 1 base outside the gene matches. CDR3 nucleotides: TGCGCCAGCAGCCCAGCGGGAGGGGATACGCAGTATTTT. Residues: CASSPAGGDTQYF.

V is TRBV14 and J is TRBJ2-1, with 9 positions matching TRBD1. CDR3 size: 17 residues. CDR1 SGHDN and CDR2 FVKESK come from the germline V gene. V was clipped by 10 bases and J by 0 bases; unmatched bases: 13. Written as DNA, the CDR3 is TGTGCCAACTCTAACAGGGGGCCTTTGAGCTCCTACAATGAGCAGTTCTTC. This translates into CANSNRGPLSSYNEQFF.

The V gene is TRBV18, the J gene TRBJ2-7; the D is unclear. The ends were cut back, 1 base at V and 0 bases at J, with 7 bases in the middle. This CDR3 comprises 14 residues. Per germline, CDR1 KGHSH and CDR2 LQKENI. Here the CDR3 DNA reads TGTGCCAGCTCACCACGTGTCAGCTCCTACGAGCAGTACTTC. Translation: CASSPRVSSYEQYF.

This clone was seen a single time. The V gene is TRBV3-1 (or the pseudogene TRBV3-2), the J gene TRBJ1-1, with D maybe TRBD1 (5 bases). Germline V gives CDR1 LGHDT, CDR2 YNNKEL (reference sequence). The CDR3 has 14 amino acids. Trimming stripped 0 bases from V and 3 bases from J, with 8 bases between. CDR3 DNA: TGTGCCAGCAGCCAAGATGCGGGGCACACTGAAGCTTTCTTT. It is translated as CASSQDAGHTEAFF.

The chain is built from TRBV6-5 and TRBJ2-2, with 9 bases aligning to TRBD2. This CDR3 region has 16 residues. Germline values: CDR1 MNHEY, CDR2 SVGAGI. V shed 1 base and J 5 bases; nucleotides not matched to a gene: 5. The CDR3: CASSYFSGSGTGELFF. The DNA of the CDR3 is TGTGCCAGCAGTTACTTTAGCGGGAGTGGTACCGGGGAGCTGTTTTTT.

The chain uses TRBV27 and TRBJ2-7, with 8 positions matching TRBD2. CDR1 MNHEY and CDR2 SMNVEV come from the germline V gene (reference sequence). The V segment lost 8 bases and the J segment 1 base; nucleotides outside the gene matches: 4. The CDR3 spans 13 residues. The CDR3: CASRGGASYEQYF. CDR3 coding DNA: TGTGCCAGCCGGGGGGGGGCGTCCTACGAGCAGTACTTC.

The chain employs TRBV24-1 and TRBJ2-1; D not certain. Germline V gene data show CDR1 as KGHDR and CDR2 as SFDVKD. Trimming left V 2 bases short and J 6 bases short, with 4 bases between. The CDR3 sequence is 12 residues long. CDR3 residues: CATSDSRNEQFF. As DNA, the CDR3 is TGTGCCACCAGTGATTCCCGCAATGAGCAGTTCTTC.

The chain carries TRBV4-1 and TRBJ1-2, with D possibly being TRBD1 (6 bases). Trimming took off 2 bases at V and 1 base at J, with 8 bases between the two ends. The germline CDR1 and CDR2 sequences are MGHRA and YSYEKL. This CDR3 is 14 amino acids long. The CDR3 spells CASSQNRVNYGYTF. In nucleotides, the CDR3 is TGCGCCAGCAGCCAAAACAGGGTTAACTATGGCTACACCTTC.

The rearrangement uses TRBV11-3 and TRBJ2-2, with D maybe TRBD1 (6 bases). Per the germline V gene, CDR1 is SGHNT and CDR2 is YENEEA. The CDR3 is 15 amino acids. Trimming took 4 bases from V and 4 from J, leaving 13 bases between them. CDR3 nucleotide sequence: TGTGCCAGCAGCTCACGGACAGAAACCACCGGGGAGCTGTTTTTT. Its protein is CASSSRTETTGELFF.

J is TRBJ2-7 and V is TRBV5-1; a possible D gene is TRBD1 (5 bases). Trimming removed 0 bases from V and 2 bases from J, with 6 bases in between. In germline, CDR1 is SGHRS, CDR2 YFSETQ. There are 13 residues in the CDR3. The chain's CDR3 is CASSLDRTYEQYF. The CDR3 region has the DNA TGCGCCAGCAGCTTGGACAGGACCTACGAGCAGTACTTC.

V usage is TRBV10-3 and J usage is TRBJ1-1; 7 nucleotides line up with TRBD1. The CDR3 covers 15 residues. V lost 4 bases, J lost 5 bases, and 10 bases stayed unmatched. Germline V gene data show CDR1 as ENHRY and CDR2 as SYGVKD. The CDR3 DNA reads as TGTGCCATCAGTGGACAGGGATATGAGGGTACTGAAGCTTTCTTT. Amino acids: CAISGQGYEGTEAFF.

The CDR3 reads CASSRGQGAQPQHF. CDR3 coding DNA: TGTGCCAGCAGCCGGGGACAGGGGGCTCAGCCCCAGCATTTT. The chain couples TRBV7-8 to TRBJ1-5; TRBD1 aligns across 12 bases. The trim removed 5 bases at V and 6 bases at J, leaving 2 bases unmatched. CDR3 size: 14 residues. The V gene's germline CDR1 is SGHVS and CDR2 FQNEAQ.

The rearrangement uses TRBV3-1 (or the pseudogene TRBV3-2) and TRBJ2-2; 7 positions match TRBD1. The CDR3 totals 16 residues. CDR1 is LGHDT and CDR2 is YNNKEL in the germline V gene (reference sequence). V dropped 2 bases and J dropped 4; count of bases not matched to a gene: 7. The chain's CDR3 is CASSQKWTGFTGELFF. CDR3 sequence (DNA): TGTGCCAGCAGCCAAAAATGGACAGGCTTCACCGGGGAGCTGTTTTTT.

This chain's CDR3 is CAWSPGTGYESGYTF. CDR3 bases: TGTGCCTGGAGTCCCGGGACAGGGTATGAGTCGGGCTACACCTTC. The V call is TRBV30, the J call TRBJ1-2, with 9 bases matching TRBD1. There are 15 residues in the CDR3. The trim removed 2 bases at V and 8 bases at J, leaving 12 bases unmatched. Germline V CDR1 and CDR2: GTSNPN, SVGIG (reference sequence). Variable domain in full (rest from reference TRBV30 and TRBJ1-2): SQTIHQWPATLVQPVGSPLSLECTVEGTSNPNLYWYRQAAGRGLQLLFYSVGIGQISSEVPQNLSASRPQDRQFILSSKKLLLSDSGFYLCAWSPGTGYESGYTFGSGTRLTVV.

CDR3 nucleotide sequence: TGCGCCAGCAGCTTACTAGCGGGAGTCGATGAGCAGTTCTTC. Its translation: CASSLLAGVDEQFF. This sequence joins TRBV5-1 and TRBJ2-1, with TRBD2 matching over 11 bases. The germline V gene has CDR1 SGHRS and CDR2 YFSETQ. The junction had 3 bases not matched to a gene; V was cut back by 2 bases and J by 8 bases. The CDR3 totals 14 residues.

CDR3 DNA: TGTGCCACCAGCAGAGGGGACAGAGACTACGAGCAGTACTTC. It yields the protein CATSRGDRDYEQYF. The chain employs TRBV15 and TRBJ2-7; TRBD1 agrees at 7 bases. J was trimmed by 3 bases and V by 1 base; bases with no gene match: 3. CDR3 length equals 14 residues. From germline, CDR1 is LNHNV and CDR2 YYDKDF (reference sequence). The full variable domain, completed using reference TRBV15 and TRBJ2-7, is DAMVIQNPRYQVTQFGKPVTLSCSQTLNHNVMYWYQQKSSQAPKLLFHYYDKDFNNEADTPDNFQSRRPNTSFCFLDIRSPGLGDTAMYLCATSRGDRDYEQYFGPGTRLTVT.

This chain uses TRBV7-9 with TRBJ2-7; the match to TRBD2 covers 9 bases. The CDR3 has 14 residues. Germline assignment: CDR1 SEHNR and CDR2 FQNEAQ (reference sequence). V lost 2 bases, J lost 6 bases, and 5 bases stayed unmatched. CDR3 coding DNA: TGTGCCAGCAGCTTATCTGCGGGAGGGGGCGAGCAGTACTTC. The encoded protein is CASSLSAGGGEQYF.